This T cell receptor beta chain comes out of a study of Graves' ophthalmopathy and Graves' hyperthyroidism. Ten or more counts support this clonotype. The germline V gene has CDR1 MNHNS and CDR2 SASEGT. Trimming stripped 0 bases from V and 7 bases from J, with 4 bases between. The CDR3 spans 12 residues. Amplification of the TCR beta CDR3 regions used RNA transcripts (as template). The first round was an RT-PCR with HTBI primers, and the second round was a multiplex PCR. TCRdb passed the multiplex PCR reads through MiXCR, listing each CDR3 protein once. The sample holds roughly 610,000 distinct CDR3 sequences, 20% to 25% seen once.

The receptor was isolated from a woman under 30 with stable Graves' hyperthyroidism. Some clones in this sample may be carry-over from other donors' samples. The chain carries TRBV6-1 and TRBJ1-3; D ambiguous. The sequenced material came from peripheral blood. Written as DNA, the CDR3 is TGTGCCAGCAGTGAAGCAGGGAACACCATATATTTT. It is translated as CASSEAGNTIYF.